Described below is a single TCR beta chain sequence and its context. TCRdb re-derived calls from the 5' RACE reads in MiXCR, one entry per CDR3 protein. Among around 340,000 distinct CDR3 sequences, roughly an eighth were seen once, and the ten largest hold roughly 7.8%. The entry originates in a study of identical twins. V lost 1 base to trimming and J lost 8 bases; unmatched junction nucleotides: 15. CDR1 and CDR2 from the germline V gene are LGHDT and YNNKEL (reference sequence). The CDR3 has 19 amino acids. These data were likewise used in another study, on yellow fever vaccine responses in identical twins.

Input material: CD8+ T cells sorted from blood. The chain combines TRBV3-1 with TRBJ2-2; 11 bases match TRBD2. The sequence was collected from a woman aged 18-35 years in good health. The CDR3 sequence: CASSQGGGLAAGRGGELFF. The CDR3 bases are TGTGCCAGCAGCCAAGGTGGGGGACTAGCGGCCGGGAGAGGAGGGGAGCTGTTTTTT.